The 16 T cell receptor beta chains below were found in one sample sequenced in a study of Ad26.COV2.S vaccination and SARS-CoV-2 variants. Sequenced by immunoSEQ multiplex PCR; TCRdb stores in-frame clones only, minus some. The table lists roughly 380,000 clones, around 84% of them singletons, with about 3.3% in the top ten. Documented treatment: some 20 received Ad26.COV2.S at low or high dose, single or two shots; 5 received placebo; per-sample allocation not given. All samples were drawn on day 63, counting from the first vaccine or placebo injection. The material sequenced was peripheral blood, taken in a trial of Ad26.COV2.S vaccine versus placebo. The receptors stem from a person between 18 and 65 years old who received the Ad26.COV2.S COVID-19 vaccine or a placebo.

The rearrangement uses TRBV6-2 or TRBV6-3 and TRBJ2-5; 9 bases line up with TRBD1. Germline CDR1 MNHEY, CDR2 SVGEGT. This CDR3 has 17 residues. V was clipped by 2 bases and J by 2 bases; unmatched bases: 9. The CDR3 sequence: CASSYAWTGVGQETQYF. Here the CDR3 DNA reads TGTGCCAGCAGTTACGCCTGGACAGGGGTGGGACAAGAGACCCAGTACTTC.

The V and J genes are TRBV7-9 and TRBJ1-1; 8 bases line up with TRBD1. Germline CDR1 SEHNR, CDR2 FQNEAQ (reference sequence). The V and J ends lost 6 bases and 4 bases, in that order; junction bases with no gene match: 7. This CDR3 is 14 amino acids long. CDR3 DNA sequence: TGTGCCAGCAGACCACAGGGGGGTATCACTGAAGCTTTCTTT. It codes for CASRPQGGITEAFF.

The CDR3 DNA is TGTGCCAGCAGTCGGGGTGGGTATGAGCAGTTCTTC. Protein sequence: CASSRGGYEQFF. The V and J genes are TRBV2 and TRBJ2-1; D possibly corresponds to TRBD2 (5 bases). This CDR3 spans 12 amino acids. Per germline, CDR1 SNHLY and CDR2 FYNNEI. Trimming took 5 bases from V and 8 from J, leaving 10 bases between them.

This CDR3 reads CASSQRGQGTAFF. CDR3 nucleotides: TGTGCCAGCAGTCAAAGGGGACAGGGGACAGCTTTCTTT. This chain joins TRBV6-2 or TRBV6-3 and TRBJ1-1; TRBD1 aligns across 10 bases. The germline V gene encodes CDR1 MNHEY and CDR2 SVGEGT. The CDR3 has 13 residues. The V segment lost 5 bases and the J segment 10 bases; nucleotides outside the gene matches: 7.

The rearrangement uses TRBV7-8 and TRBJ2-3; D is perhaps TRBD2 (5 bases). With 2 bases removed from V and 4 bases from J, the gap between germline ends came to 10 bases. CDR1 is SGHVS and CDR2 is FQNEAQ in the germline V gene. This CDR3 comprises 14 residues. The CDR3 sequence: CASSLRTRSDTQYF. The CDR3 DNA is TGTGCCAGCAGCTTAAGAACTAGATCAGATACGCAGTATTTT.

The chain combines TRBV6-2 or TRBV6-3 with TRBJ2-7; TRBD2 matches 8 bases. J gave up 3 bases and V 2 bases, and 6 bases lay outside the gene matches. The germline V gene has CDR1 MNHEY and CDR2 SVGEGT. The CDR3 covers 15 residues. CDR3 loop: CASSYRGLGGYEQYF. In nucleotides, the CDR3 is TGTGCCAGCAGTTACCGGGGACTAGGAGGCTACGAGCAGTACTTC.

The V and J genes are TRBV12-5 and TRBJ1-3; D is ambiguous. Germline CDR1 reads LGHNT; CDR2 reads FRNRAP. Trimming removed 0 bases at V and 2 bases at J, with 14 bases between. CDR3 length equals 17 residues. CDR3 residues: CASGLVPDGPTGNTIYF. The CDR3 DNA reads TGTGCTAGTGGTTTGGTTCCCGACGGCCCCACTGGAAACACCATATATTTT.

The chain recombines TRBV18 with TRBJ2-1; TRBD1 or TRBD2 may be the D gene (5 bases each). This CDR3 comprises 17 residues. Trimming shortened V by 4 bases and J by 3 bases, and 19 bases separated the two germline ends. Germline CDR1 and CDR2: KGHSH and LQKENI. CDR3 coding DNA: TGTGCCAGCTCACGCCCGACGGGACCCCCCTTCTACAATGAGCAGTTCTTC. It is translated as CASSRPTGPPFYNEQFF.

The chain combines TRBV5-1 with TRBJ1-5; 7 positions match TRBD1. V was pared by 4 bases and J by 5 bases, with 3 bases of the junction left unmatched. Germline loops: CDR1 SGHRS, CDR2 YFSETQ. The CDR3 length is 13 residues. This CDR3 is CASSATGDQPQHF. The CDR3 region has the DNA TGCGCCAGCAGCGCAACAGGGGATCAGCCCCAGCATTTT.

The count of this clone is one. The V gene is TRBV10-1, the J gene TRBJ2-5; D might be TRBD1 (6 bases). V lost 6 bases, J lost 5 bases, and 13 bases lay in between. This CDR3 comprises 13 residues. Germline V CDR1 and CDR2: WNHNN, SYGVQD (reference sequence). CDR3 DNA sequence: TGCGCCAGCAGCAGGGCCCAGGGGGAGACCCAGTACTTC. Translation gives CASSRAQGETQYF.

V usage is TRBV15 and J usage is TRBJ2-3; a possible D gene is TRBD2 (6 bases). V lost 1 base to trimming and J lost 2 bases, with 13 bases between them. The germline gives CDR1 LNHNV, CDR2 YYDKDF (reference sequence). The CDR3 is made up of 16 amino acids. The CDR3 sequence is CATSRAEGRNTDTQYF. The CDR3 nucleotides read TGTGCCACCAGCAGAGCGGAGGGCAGAAACACAGATACGCAGTATTTT.

The chain has TRBV5-4 and TRBJ1-5, with D maybe TRBD1 (5 bases). V was cut by 2 bases and J by 5 bases, with 8 bases left in between. Germline values: CDR1 SGHNT, CDR2 YYREEE (reference sequence). This CDR3 contains 13 residues. This CDR3 reads CASSFGGDQPQHF. CDR3 DNA: TGTGCCAGCAGCTTCGGGGGGGATCAGCCCCAGCATTTT.

The chain employs TRBV19 and TRBJ2-1; D is unresolved. From germline, CDR1 is LNHDA and CDR2 SQIVND (reference sequence). V lost 2 bases to trimming and J lost 0 bases, with 11 bases between them. The length of the CDR3 is 16 residues. The CDR3 DNA is TGTGCCAGTAGTATAAAAGCAATCGTCTCCTACAATGAGCAGTTCTTC. Amino acids: CASSIKAIVSYNEQFF.

This chain joins TRBV18 and TRBJ1-4; D call uncertain. V lost 0 bases, J lost 0 bases, and 11 bases lay in between. Germline loops: CDR1 KGHSH, CDR2 LQKENI. The CDR3 sequence is 17 residues long. CDR3 in DNA: TGTGCCAGCTCACCACCGGACCTCAGATCAACTAATGAAAAACTGTTTTTT. Its translation: CASSPPDLRSTNEKLFF.

The chain uses TRBV11-3 and TRBJ2-1; 10 nucleotides align to TRBD2. Germline V gene data show CDR1 as SGHNT and CDR2 as YENEEA. The length of the CDR3 is 16 residues. With 5 bases clipped from V and 4 bases from J, the junction kept 8 bases outside the gene matches. CDR3 DNA sequence: TGTGCCAGCAGCGGCCCTAGCGGGGGCCGGTACAATGAGCAGTTCTTC. Protein sequence: CASSGPSGGRYNEQFF.

The chain combines TRBV5-5 with TRBJ2-7; 8 nucleotides match TRBD1. Germline V gives CDR1 SGHKS, CDR2 YYEKEE (reference sequence). V was clipped by 2 bases and J by 0 bases; unmatched bases: 1. The CDR3 consists of 14 residues. The CDR3 sequence is CASSFTGGSYEQYF. CDR3 sequence (DNA): TGTGCCAGCAGCTTCACAGGGGGCTCCTACGAGCAGTACTTC.